This TCR beta chain was identified during a study of T cells after yellow fever vaccination. Background on the study: When fractions had low cell numbers, they were prepared with SMART-Seq v4 Ultra Low Input. The study, taken as a whole, reports: Boosting was followed by the reappearance of most primary-vaccination clones (just under 97% CD4, about 90% CD8). The CD4 and CD8 compartments had a small share of their clonotypes in common. When the response was secondary, it was weaker but reached its peak faster, day 5 versus 15.

TCRdb reprocessed the 5' RACE reads with MiXCR, giving one entry per CDR3 protein. Of 300,000 or so distinct CDR3 sequences detected, less than 9.5% appear once; the ten largest clones hold approximately 18%. V lost 5 bases and J lost 2, with 11 bases in between. This CDR3 is 14 amino acids long. CDR1 and CDR2 from the germline V gene are MNHEY and SVGEGT. On this clonotype itself: Antigen unknown.

The V and J genes are TRBV6-2 or TRBV6-3 and TRBJ2-3, with D tentatively TRBD2 (6 bases). The sample was PBMCs, taken 45 days after the first yellow fever vaccination. This clonotype was obtained from a man between 18 and 29 years old who received the YFV17D yellow fever vaccine. The CDR3 nucleotides are TGTGCCAGCAGTCAGGGACTCGTCACAGATACGCAGTATTTT. Its protein is CASSQGLVTDTQYF.